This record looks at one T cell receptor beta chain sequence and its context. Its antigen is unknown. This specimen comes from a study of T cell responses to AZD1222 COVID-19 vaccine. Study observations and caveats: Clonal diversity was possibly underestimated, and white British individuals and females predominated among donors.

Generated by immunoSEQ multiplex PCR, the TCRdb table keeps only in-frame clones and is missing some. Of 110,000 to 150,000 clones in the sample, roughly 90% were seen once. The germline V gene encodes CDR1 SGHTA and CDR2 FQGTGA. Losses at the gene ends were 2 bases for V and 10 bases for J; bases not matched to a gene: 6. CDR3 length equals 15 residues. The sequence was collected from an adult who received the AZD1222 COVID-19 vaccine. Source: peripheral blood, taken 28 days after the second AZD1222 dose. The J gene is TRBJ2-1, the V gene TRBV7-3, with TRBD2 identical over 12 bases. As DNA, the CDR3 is TGTGCCAGCAGCTTACTAGCGGGAGGGCCACGGGAGCAGTTCTTC. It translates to CASSLLAGGPREQFF.